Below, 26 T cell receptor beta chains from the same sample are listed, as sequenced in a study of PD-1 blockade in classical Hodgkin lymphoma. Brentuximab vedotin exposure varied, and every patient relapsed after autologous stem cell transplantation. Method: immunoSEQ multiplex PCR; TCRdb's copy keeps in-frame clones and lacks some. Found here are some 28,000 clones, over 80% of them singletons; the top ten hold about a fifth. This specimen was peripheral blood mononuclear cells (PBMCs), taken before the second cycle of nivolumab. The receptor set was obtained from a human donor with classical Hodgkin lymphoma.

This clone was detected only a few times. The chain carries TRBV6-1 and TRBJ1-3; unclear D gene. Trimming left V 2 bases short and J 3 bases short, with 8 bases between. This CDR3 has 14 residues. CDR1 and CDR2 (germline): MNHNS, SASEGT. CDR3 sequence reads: CASSENGFGNTIYF. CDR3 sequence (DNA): TGTGCCAGCAGTGAAAACGGATTTGGAAACACCATATATTTT.

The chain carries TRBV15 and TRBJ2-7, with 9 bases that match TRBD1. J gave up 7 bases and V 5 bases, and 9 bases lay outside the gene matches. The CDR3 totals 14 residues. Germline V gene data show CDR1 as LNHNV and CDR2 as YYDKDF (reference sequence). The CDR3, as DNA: TGTGCCACCAGCGACCGGGACAGGGTGAGTGAGCAGTACTTC. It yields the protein CATSDRDRVSEQYF.

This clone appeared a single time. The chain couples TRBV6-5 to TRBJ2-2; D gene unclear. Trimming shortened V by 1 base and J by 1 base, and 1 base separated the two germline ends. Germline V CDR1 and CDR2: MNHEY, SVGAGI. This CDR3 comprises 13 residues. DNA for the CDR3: TGTGCCAGCAGTTACTGGAACACCGGGGAGCTGTTTTTT. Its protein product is CASSYWNTGELFF.

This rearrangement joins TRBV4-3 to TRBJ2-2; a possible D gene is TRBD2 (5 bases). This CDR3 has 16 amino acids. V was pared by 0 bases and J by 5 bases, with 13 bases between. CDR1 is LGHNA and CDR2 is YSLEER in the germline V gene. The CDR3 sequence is CASSQEWELGTGELFF. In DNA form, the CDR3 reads TGCGCCAGCAGCCAAGAGTGGGAGCTCGGAACCGGGGAGCTGTTTTTT.

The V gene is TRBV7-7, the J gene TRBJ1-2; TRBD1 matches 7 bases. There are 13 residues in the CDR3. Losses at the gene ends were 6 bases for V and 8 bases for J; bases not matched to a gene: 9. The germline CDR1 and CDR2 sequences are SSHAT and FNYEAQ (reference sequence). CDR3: CASRTTGESGYTF. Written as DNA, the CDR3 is TGTGCCAGCAGAACAACAGGGGAGAGCGGCTACACCTTC. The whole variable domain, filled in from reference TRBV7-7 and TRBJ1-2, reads GAGVSQSPRYKVTKRGQDVTLRCDPISSHATLYWYQQALGQGPEFLTYFNYEAQPDKSGLPSDRFSAERPEGSISTLTIQRTEQRDSAMYRCASRTTGESGYTFGSGTRLTVV.

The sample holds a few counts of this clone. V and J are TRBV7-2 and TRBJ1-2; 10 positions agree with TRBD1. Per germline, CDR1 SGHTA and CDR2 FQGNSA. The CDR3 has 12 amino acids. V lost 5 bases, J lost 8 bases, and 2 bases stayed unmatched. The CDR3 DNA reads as TGTGCCAGCAGCCCGACAGGGGGCGGCTACACCTTC. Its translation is CASSPTGGGYTF.

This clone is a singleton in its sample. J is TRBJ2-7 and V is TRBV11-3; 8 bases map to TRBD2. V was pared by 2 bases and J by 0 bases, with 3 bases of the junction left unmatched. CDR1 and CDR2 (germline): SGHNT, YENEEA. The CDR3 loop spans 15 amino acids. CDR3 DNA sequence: TGTGCCAGCAGCTTAACAGCGGGGGTCTCCTACGAGCAGTACGTC. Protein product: CASSLTAGVSYEQYV.

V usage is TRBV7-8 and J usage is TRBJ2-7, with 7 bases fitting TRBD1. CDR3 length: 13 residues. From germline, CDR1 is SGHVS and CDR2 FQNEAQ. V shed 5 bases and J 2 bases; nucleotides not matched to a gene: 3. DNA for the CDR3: TGTGCCAGCAGCCGGGGACAGCCCTACGAGCAGTACTTC. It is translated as CASSRGQPYEQYF.

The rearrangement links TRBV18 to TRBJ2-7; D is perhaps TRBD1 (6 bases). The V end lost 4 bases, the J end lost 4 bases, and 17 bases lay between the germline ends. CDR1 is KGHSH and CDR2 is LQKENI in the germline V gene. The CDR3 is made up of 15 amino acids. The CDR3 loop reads CASSLTGTSEYEQYF. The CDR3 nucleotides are TGTGCCAGCTCACTAACCGGGACATCGGAATACGAGCAGTACTTC.

This CDR3 is CASSYPGGAGQPQHF. DNA for the CDR3: TGTGCCAGCAGTTACCCAGGGGGCGCGGGACAGCCCCAGCATTTT. The J gene is TRBJ1-5, the V gene TRBV6-5; the match to TRBD1 covers 8 bases. Germline V gene sequence: CDR1 MNHEY, CDR2 SVGAGI. The CDR3 has 15 residues. V lost 2 bases, J lost 7 bases, and 7 bases stayed unmatched.

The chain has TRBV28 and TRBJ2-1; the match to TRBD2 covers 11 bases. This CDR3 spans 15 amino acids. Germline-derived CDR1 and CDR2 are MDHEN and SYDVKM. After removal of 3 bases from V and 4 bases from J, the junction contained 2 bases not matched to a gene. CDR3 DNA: TGTGCCAGCAGTTTTCTAGCGGGAGGTTACAATGAGCAGTTCTTC. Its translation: CASSFLAGGYNEQFF.

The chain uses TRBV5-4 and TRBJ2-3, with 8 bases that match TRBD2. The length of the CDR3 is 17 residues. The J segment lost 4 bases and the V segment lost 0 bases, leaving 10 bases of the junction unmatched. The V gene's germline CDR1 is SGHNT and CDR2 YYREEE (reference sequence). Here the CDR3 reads CASSLVGREGRADTQYF. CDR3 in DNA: TGTGCCAGCAGCTTGGTGGGACGGGAGGGCCGCGCAGATACGCAGTATTTT.

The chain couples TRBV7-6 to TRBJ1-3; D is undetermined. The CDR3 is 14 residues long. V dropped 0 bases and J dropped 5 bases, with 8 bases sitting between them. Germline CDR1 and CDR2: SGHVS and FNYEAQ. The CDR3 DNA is TGTGCCAGCAGCTTAGCGGGTCAGAGAAACACCATATATTTT. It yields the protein CASSLAGQRNTIYF.

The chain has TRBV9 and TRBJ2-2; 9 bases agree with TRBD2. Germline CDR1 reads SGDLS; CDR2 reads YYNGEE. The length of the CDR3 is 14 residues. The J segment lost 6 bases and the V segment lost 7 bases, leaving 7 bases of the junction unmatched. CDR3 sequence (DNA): TGTGCCAGCTCTTGGCGGGGGGGCTCCGGGGAGCTGTTTTTT. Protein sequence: CASSWRGGSGELFF.

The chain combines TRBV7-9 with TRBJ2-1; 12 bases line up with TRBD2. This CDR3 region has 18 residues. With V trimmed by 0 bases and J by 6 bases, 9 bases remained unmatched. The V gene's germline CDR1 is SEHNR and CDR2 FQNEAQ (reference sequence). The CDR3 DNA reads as TGTGCCAGCAGCTTAGCCCCTTCTCTAGCGGGAGGGCTCAATGAGCAGTTCTTC. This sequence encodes CASSLAPSLAGGLNEQFF.

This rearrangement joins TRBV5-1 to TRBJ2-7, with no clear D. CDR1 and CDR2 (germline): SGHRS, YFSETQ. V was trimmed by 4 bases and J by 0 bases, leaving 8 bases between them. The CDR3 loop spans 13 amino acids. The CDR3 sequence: CASSGLNSYEQYF. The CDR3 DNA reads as TGCGCCAGCAGCGGTCTGAACTCCTACGAGCAGTACTTC.

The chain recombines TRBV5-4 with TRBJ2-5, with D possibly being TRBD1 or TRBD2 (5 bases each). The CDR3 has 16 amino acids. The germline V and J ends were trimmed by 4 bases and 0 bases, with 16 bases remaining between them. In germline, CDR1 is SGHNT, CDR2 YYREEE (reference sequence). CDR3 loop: CASSNRDGRYQETQYF. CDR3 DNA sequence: TGTGCCAGCAGCAACCGGGACGGACGTTACCAAGAGACCCAGTACTTC.

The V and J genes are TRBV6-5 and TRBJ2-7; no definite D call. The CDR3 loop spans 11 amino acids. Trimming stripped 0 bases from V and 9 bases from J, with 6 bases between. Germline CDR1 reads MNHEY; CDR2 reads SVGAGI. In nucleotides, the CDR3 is TGTGCCAGCAGTTACTCTGGTATGCAGTACTTC. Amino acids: CASSYSGMQYF.

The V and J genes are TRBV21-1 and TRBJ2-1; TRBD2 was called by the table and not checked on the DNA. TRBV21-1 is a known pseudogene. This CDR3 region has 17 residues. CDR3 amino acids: CASSASLAASRCNEQFF. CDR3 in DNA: TGTGCCAGCAGCGCCTCACTAGCGGCCTCTAGGTGCAATGAGCAGTTCTTC.

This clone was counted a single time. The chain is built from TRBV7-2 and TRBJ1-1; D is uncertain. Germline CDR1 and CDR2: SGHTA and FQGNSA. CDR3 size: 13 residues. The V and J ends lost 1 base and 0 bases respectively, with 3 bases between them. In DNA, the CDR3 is TGTGCCAGCAGCTTAGACTTGAACACTGAAGCTTTCTTT. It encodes CASSLDLNTEAFF.

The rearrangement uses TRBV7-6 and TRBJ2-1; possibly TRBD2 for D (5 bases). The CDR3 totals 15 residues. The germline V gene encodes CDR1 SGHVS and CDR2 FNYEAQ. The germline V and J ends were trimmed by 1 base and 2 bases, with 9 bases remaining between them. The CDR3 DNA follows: TGTGCCAGCAGCTTAGTGGAGGTCACCTACAATGAGCAGTTCTTC. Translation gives CASSLVEVTYNEQFF.

CDR3 sequence reads: CASSHGLMAGREKLFF. DNA for the CDR3: TGCGCCAGCAGCCATGGGTTGATGGCAGGGAGGGAAAAACTGTTTTTT. V usage is TRBV4-3 and J usage is TRBJ1-4; weak D call: TRBD1 (5 bases). This CDR3 is 16 amino acids long. Looked up from germline, CDR1 is LGHNA and CDR2 is YSLEER. Trimming removed 3 bases at V and 8 bases at J, with 19 bases between.

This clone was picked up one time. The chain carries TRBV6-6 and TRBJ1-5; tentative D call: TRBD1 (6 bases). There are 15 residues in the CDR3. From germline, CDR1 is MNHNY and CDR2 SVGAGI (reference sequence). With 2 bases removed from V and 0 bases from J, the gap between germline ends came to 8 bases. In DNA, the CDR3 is TGTGCCAGCAGTTACGGACAGTATAGCAATCAGCCCCAGCATTTT. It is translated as CASSYGQYSNQPQHF.

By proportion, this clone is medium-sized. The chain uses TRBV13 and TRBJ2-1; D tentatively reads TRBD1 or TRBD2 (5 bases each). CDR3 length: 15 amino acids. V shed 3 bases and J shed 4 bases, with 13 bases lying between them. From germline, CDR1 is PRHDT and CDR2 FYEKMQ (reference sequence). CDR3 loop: CASSLGRPGYNEQFF. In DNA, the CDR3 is TGTGCCAGCAGCTTGGGACGGCCGGGTTACAATGAGCAGTTCTTC.

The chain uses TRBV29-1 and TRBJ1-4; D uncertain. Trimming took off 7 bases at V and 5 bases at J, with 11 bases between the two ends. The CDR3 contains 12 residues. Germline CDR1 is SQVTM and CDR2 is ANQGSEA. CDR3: CSAGRQNEKLFF. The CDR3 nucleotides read TGCAGCGCTGGGAGGCAAAATGAAAAACTGTTTTTT.

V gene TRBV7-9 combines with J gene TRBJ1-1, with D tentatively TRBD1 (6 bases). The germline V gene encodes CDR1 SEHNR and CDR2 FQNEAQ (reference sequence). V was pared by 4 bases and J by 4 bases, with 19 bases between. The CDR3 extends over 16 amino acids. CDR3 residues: CASSYLLVAGATEAFF. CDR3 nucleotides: TGTGCCAGCAGCTATCTCCTTGTGGCGGGGGCCACTGAAGCTTTCTTT.